These T cell receptor beta chains were read from a single sample in a study of blood T cells in healthy people across ages. TCRdb re-called the 5' RACE reads with MiXCR, one entry per CDR3 protein. The sample has roughly 790,000 distinct CDR3 sequences; roughly 44% are singletons. The source material was blood. Every receptor here comes from an older woman in good health. Each CDR3 is given with its conserved first and last residue. The order of the fields is D gene, V gene, clone size, J gene, CDR3 DNA, CDR3 protein. D genes are given only for firm matches. Part of the rows lack a size; the others show once, few, many or a class for expanded clones.

d_call: TRBD1
v_call: TRBV24-1
clone_size: -
j_call: TRBJ2-1
cdr3_nt: TGTGCCATCAGTGAAGGACAGGCAAAGAGCTCCTACAATGAGCAGTTCTTC
cdr3_aa: CAISEGQAKSSYNEQFF

d_call: TRBD2
v_call: TRBV13
clone_size: few
j_call: TRBJ2-1
cdr3_nt: TGTGCCAGCAGCTTAGAGGGACTAGCGGGGGGGCTAAGTGAGCAGTTCTTC
cdr3_aa: CASSLEGLAGGLSEQFF

d_call: -
v_call: TRBV6-5
clone_size: many
j_call: TRBJ2-7
cdr3_nt: TGTGCCAGCAGTAGGACTGAGAACTACGAGCAGTACTTC
cdr3_aa: CASSRTENYEQYF

d_call: TRBD2
v_call: TRBV7-2
clone_size: once
j_call: TRBJ2-7
cdr3_nt: TGTGCCAGCAGCCTAAACCTAGCGGGGCGGGGATCAGAGACCGAGTACTTC
cdr3_aa: CASSLNLAGRGSETEYF

d_call: -
v_call: TRBV11-2
clone_size: few
j_call: TRBJ2-1
cdr3_nt: TGTGCCAGCAGCTTAGGATCCAGAAATGAGCAGTTCTTC
cdr3_aa: CASSLGSRNEQFF

d_call: -
v_call: TRBV20-1
clone_size: -
j_call: TRBJ1-5
cdr3_nt: TGCAGTGCTAGGAGGAACAATCAGCCCCAGCATTTT
cdr3_aa: CSARRNNQPQHF

d_call: TRBD2
v_call: TRBV3-1
clone_size: -
j_call: TRBJ2-1
cdr3_nt: TGTGCCAGCAGCCCCCTGAGCGGGAGTATCAATGAGCAGTTCTTC
cdr3_aa: CASSPLSGSINEQFF

d_call: TRBD1
v_call: TRBV7-2
clone_size: few
j_call: TRBJ1-4
cdr3_nt: TGTGCCAGCAGCTCTTTGGGACAGGTTAGAAAACTGTTTTTT
cdr3_aa: CASSSLGQVRKLFF

d_call: -
v_call: TRBV4-2
clone_size: few
j_call: TRBJ2-7
cdr3_nt: TGTGCCAGCAGCCAACCGGGACCTCCCTCCTACGAGCAGTACTTC
cdr3_aa: CASSQPGPPSYEQYF

d_call: TRBD2
v_call: TRBV11-2
clone_size: -
j_call: TRBJ2-7
cdr3_nt: TGTGCCAGCAGCCACACCGCCACGGGGGGTTCCTACGAGCAGTACTTC
cdr3_aa: CASSHTATGGSYEQYF

d_call: -
v_call: TRBV29-1
clone_size: few
j_call: TRBJ2-7
cdr3_nt: TGCAGCGTTCTGGTCCCCCCGAGGGCCGAGCAGTACTTC
cdr3_aa: CSVLVPPRAEQYF

d_call: -
v_call: TRBV29-1
clone_size: -
j_call: TRBJ1-2
cdr3_nt: TGCAGCGTTGAATCCAGTGGCTACACCTTC
cdr3_aa: CSVESSGYTF

d_call: -
v_call: TRBV19
clone_size: -
j_call: TRBJ1-5
cdr3_nt: TGTGCCAGTAGACCTTCAAGGGGCCCGAATCGGCCCCAGCATTTT
cdr3_aa: CASRPSRGPNRPQHF